Sequencing of this T cell receptor (beta chain) was carried out in a study of OX40 agonist ivuxolimab in advanced cancers. Profiling relied on immunoSEQ multiplex PCR, and the TCRdb table lists in-frame clones only, not all of them. The data contain tens of thousands of clones, 87% of them singletons. Germline V lookup: CDR1 SGHDT, CDR2 YYEEEE. This CDR3 has 13 amino acids. V was shortened by 2 bases and J by 5 bases, with 5 bases between the two germline ends. Any history of autoimmune disease or systemic immunosuppression disqualified patients. This specimen consisted of CD4+ or CD8+ T cells sorted from blood, obtained in a trial of the OX40 agonist ivuxolimab. The receptor was isolated from an adult with an advanced solid tumor such as melanoma, head and neck, liver or kidney cancer. V and J are TRBV5-6 and TRBJ1-6; no firm D call. In DNA form, the CDR3 reads TGTGCCAGCAGCTTTGATCATAATTCACCCCTCCACTTT. This encodes CASSFDHNSPLHF.